The text below deals with one TCR beta chain. Its antigen is not identified. Donors were drawn from the 120-subject validation cohort, separate from the approximately 620-subject first cohort. TCRdb keeps only in-frame clones here, not all; method: immunoSEQ multiplex PCR. The table shows about 88,000 clones, with 96% occurring only once. The data were taken from a study of cytomegalovirus exposure and HLA in healthy donors. Overall study: It was reported in a later analysis that the 120 validation repertoires used the same platform as the approximately 670 first-cohort repertoires.

Overall study findings and caveats: In the roughly 120 validation repertoires, a later analysis found that first-cohort TCR clusters tended to co-occur. Researchers reported that three CMV-associated chains were confirmed in vitro as CMV antigen-specific.

Germline V gives CDR1 SQVTM, CDR2 ANQGSEA. The CDR3 runs to 14 residues. V lost 3 bases and J lost 4; bases outside the gene matches: 4. The TCR originated in a man younger than 35 in good health and CMV-seronegative. The rearrangement links TRBV29-1 to TRBJ2-3; 10 nucleotides align to TRBD1. The source material was PBMCs. CDR3 coding DNA: TGCAGCGTTGAGACAGGGGGCAAGCCAGATACGCAGTATTTT. This gives the protein CSVETGGKPDTQYF.